The 30 T cell receptor beta chains below all came from one sample that was sequenced in a study of T cells after yellow fever vaccination. One entry per CDR3 protein results from TCRdb running MiXCR on the 5' RACE reads. Of just under 600,000 distinct CDR3 sequences in the sample, 13% were seen once. Sequencing was performed on PBMCs, taken on the day of the yellow fever booster vaccination. These receptors all come from a man younger than 40 who received the YFV17D yellow fever vaccine.

This clonotype was counted between two and nine times. This rearrangement joins TRBV9 to TRBJ2-7, with no clear D. Germline CDR1 SGDLS, CDR2 YYNGEE. V dropped 0 bases and J dropped 3 bases, with 10 bases sitting between them. The length of the CDR3 is 14 residues. The CDR3 DNA reads TGTGCCAGCAGCGTAGACCCAGAGCGCTACGAGCAGTACTTC. Translating gives CASSVDPERYEQYF.

The V call is TRBV20-1, the J call TRBJ2-1, with 7 bases aligning to TRBD2. CDR1 and CDR2 (germline): DFQATT, SNEGSKA (reference sequence). V shed 5 bases, J shed 7 bases, and the junction held 11 bases outside the gene matches. The CDR3 has 14 residues. CDR3 nucleotides: TGCAGTGCTCCCCTTGCGGGGGAGGGGAATGAGCAGTTCTTC. It is translated as CSAPLAGEGNEQFF.

This chain links TRBV29-1 with TRBJ2-1; 14 nucleotides align to TRBD2. The trim removed 3 bases at V and 7 bases at J, leaving 2 bases unmatched. Per germline, CDR1 SQVTM and CDR2 ANQGSEA. The CDR3 length is 14 residues. The CDR3 sequence is CSVEGLAGENEQFF. The DNA of the CDR3 is TGCAGCGTTGAGGGACTAGCGGGAGAAAATGAGCAGTTCTTC.

At least ten counts were recorded for this clonotype. The chain links TRBV12-5 to TRBJ2-1; weak D call: TRBD2 (6 bases). V lost 6 bases and J 8 bases, leaving 14 bases between the germline ends. The CDR3 extends over 13 amino acids. Germline V gene data show CDR1 as LGHNT and CDR2 as FRNRAP. CDR3 in amino acids: CASGEGYLYEQFF. CDR3 DNA sequence: TGTGCTAGTGGGGAGGGCTACCTCTATGAGCAGTTCTTC.

This clonotype was seen a handful of times. CDR3 sequence: CAGGSYNEQFF. The CDR3, as DNA: TGTGCGGGAGGATCCTACAATGAGCAGTTCTTC. The chain employs TRBV6-6 and TRBJ2-1; D possibly corresponds to TRBD2 (6 bases). The germline CDR1 and CDR2 sequences are MNHNY and SVGAGI (reference sequence). The CDR3 runs 11 residues.

The V call is TRBV20-1, the J call TRBJ1-2; 7 bases are a match to TRBD1. The length of the CDR3 is 12 residues. CDR1 is DFQATT and CDR2 is SNEGSKA in the germline V gene (reference sequence). After removal of 6 bases from V and 4 bases from J, the junction contained 5 bases not matched to a gene. CDR3: CSATQGIYGYTF. The CDR3 coding sequence is TGCAGTGCCACACAGGGGATCTATGGCTACACCTTC.

This clonotype has ten or more counts. V and J are TRBV29-1 and TRBJ2-1; D not resolved. The CDR3 length is 13 residues. V shed 6 bases and J shed 0 bases, with 9 bases lying between them. Germline assignment: CDR1 SQVTM and CDR2 ANQGSEA. The CDR3 sequence: CSVIAASYNEQFF. CDR3 bases: TGCAGCGTGATAGCAGCCTCCTACAATGAGCAGTTCTTC.

The genes are TRBV5-4 and TRBJ2-7, with no clear D. V gave up 3 bases and J gave up 3 bases, with 13 bases separating them. Germline CDR1 SGHNT, CDR2 YYREEE (reference sequence). This CDR3 is 14 amino acids long. DNA for the CDR3: TGTGCCAGCAGCTACTTTAGGACGAACTACGAGCAGTACTTC. Protein: CASSYFRTNYEQYF.

The rearrangement uses TRBV28 and TRBJ2-7; D may be TRBD2 (6 bases). Trimming removed 1 base from V and 6 bases from J, with 19 bases in between. This CDR3 region has 16 residues. In germline, CDR1 is MDHEN, CDR2 SYDVKM. The CDR3 nucleotides read TGTGCCAGCAGTTTATTTCAGGGTGCGGGGTCAGTCGAGCAGTACTTC. It translates to CASSLFQGAGSVEQYF.

The table lists this clonotype with many counts. The CDR3 DNA reads TGTGCCAGCAGCGTATCACTCCACACCGGGGAGCTGTTTTTT. This translates into CASSVSLHTGELFF. The chain carries TRBV9 and TRBJ2-2; D is undetermined. Looked up from germline, CDR1 is SGDLS and CDR2 is YYNGEE. Trimming stripped 1 base from V and 3 bases from J, with 7 bases between. The CDR3 extends over 14 amino acids.

This chain links TRBV10-3 with TRBJ2-1, with D perhaps matching TRBD2 (5 bases). From germline, CDR1 is ENHRY and CDR2 SYGVKD. The ends were cut back, 3 bases at V and 7 bases at J, with 19 bases in the middle. This CDR3 has 16 residues. CDR3 protein: CAISDRGAIPRNEQFF. CDR3 bases: TGTGCCATCAGTGATCGGGGAGCGATCCCTCGGAATGAGCAGTTCTTC.

This clonotype turned up a few times. V and J are TRBV29-1 and TRBJ2-1, with a possible D match to TRBD2 (6 bases). Germline loops: CDR1 SQVTM, CDR2 ANQGSEA. V shed 6 bases and J shed 5 bases, with 14 bases lying between them. The CDR3 extends over 13 amino acids. CDR3 loop: CSVGTVSDNEQFF. Written as DNA, the CDR3 is TGCAGCGTGGGGACTGTCAGCGACAATGAGCAGTTCTTC.

V and J are TRBV19 and TRBJ2-1; D remains unclear. The length of the CDR3 is 13 residues. Germline V gene lookup returns CDR1 LNHDA and CDR2 SQIVND (reference sequence). V shed 3 bases and J shed 6 bases, with 9 bases lying between them. CDR3 protein: CASSMGTRNEQFF. The CDR3 region has the DNA TGTGCCAGTAGTATGGGTACCCGCAATGAGCAGTTCTTC.

This rearrangement joins TRBV7-9 to TRBJ2-7; the D call may be TRBD1 or TRBD2 (5 bases each). V was pared by 3 bases and J by 2 bases, with 14 bases between. CDR3 length equals 15 residues. Germline values: CDR1 SEHNR, CDR2 FQNEAQ (reference sequence). Here the CDR3 reads CASSFPYRGTYEQYF. DNA for the CDR3: TGTGCCAGCAGCTTTCCTTATCGGGGCACCTACGAGCAGTACTTC.

The chain uses TRBV13 and TRBJ1-5, with no clear D. CDR3 size: 12 residues. V dropped 5 bases and J dropped 3 bases, with 5 bases sitting between them. Per germline, CDR1 PRHDT and CDR2 FYEKMQ (reference sequence). The CDR3 sequence: CASSQYNQPQHF. The CDR3, as DNA: TGTGCCAGCAGCCAATACAATCAGCCCCAGCATTTT.

This clonotype has only a few counts. The chain employs TRBV10-1 and TRBJ2-7, with a weak D call TRBD2 (7 bases). The CDR3 has 18 amino acids. V dropped 5 bases and J dropped 3 bases, with 26 bases sitting between them. In germline, CDR1 is WNHNN, CDR2 SYGVQD (reference sequence). CDR3 in amino acids: CASSPGLQGGGVFYEQYF. CDR3 in DNA: TGCGCCAGCAGTCCCGGGCTCCAGGGAGGGGGGGTTTTCTACGAGCAGTACTTC.

This clonotype has just a few counts. The chain links TRBV30 to TRBJ1-6; no clear D gene. The CDR3 covers 13 residues. Germline V CDR1 and CDR2: GTSNPN, SVGIG (reference sequence). Trimming left V 1 base short and J 2 bases short, with 3 bases between. CDR3 in DNA: TGTGCCTGGAGTGCCGCCTATAATTCACCCCTCCACTTT. This gives the protein CAWSAAYNSPLHF.

This clonotype was counted many times. The rearrangement links TRBV5-1 to TRBJ2-5; 9 bases match TRBD1. The CDR3 is made up of 13 amino acids. CDR1 and CDR2 (germline): SGHRS, YFSETQ. The junction had 2 bases not matched to a gene; V was cut back by 3 bases and J by 5 bases. CDR3 amino acids: CASSSGQGETQYF. The DNA of the CDR3 is TGCGCCAGCAGCTCTGGACAGGGGGAGACCCAGTACTTC. Full variable domain (outside the CDR3, taken from reference TRBV5-1 and TRBJ2-5): KAGVTQTPRYLIKTRGQQVTLSCSPISGHRSVSWYQQTPGQGLQFLFEYFSETQRNKGNFPGRFSGRQFSNSRSEMNVSTLELGDSALYLCASSSGQGETQYFGPGTRLLVL.

This clonotype has just a few counts. V is TRBV15 and J is TRBJ2-5; 8 bases line up with TRBD2. The CDR3 loop spans 15 amino acids. The J segment lost 5 bases and the V segment lost 7 bases, leaving 12 bases of the junction unmatched. In germline, CDR1 is LNHNV, CDR2 YYDKDF (reference sequence). The DNA for the CDR3 is TGTGCCACCACCACAACGGGACTAGGTTATGAGACCCAGTACTTC. Protein sequence: CATTTTGLGYETQYF.

The rearrangement links TRBV5-7 to TRBJ2-5; no reliable D call. TRBV5-7 is an ORF, and what it does is uncertain. The CDR3 totals 12 residues. The V end was cut by 8 bases, the J end by 4 bases, with 12 bases between. CDR3 region: CASSISSETQYF. Written as DNA, the CDR3 is TGTGCCAGTAGCATATCTTCAGAGACCCAGTACTTC.

This chain connects TRBV12-3 or TRBV12-4 to TRBJ2-5; TRBD1 might be the D (5 bases). The CDR3 covers 11 residues. V lost 3 bases and J lost 13, with 12 bases in between. The CDR3 here is CASSFLRRVYF. The DNA of the CDR3 is TGTGCCAGCAGTTTCCTACGCAGGGTGTACTTC.

This clonotype was detected ten times or more. V usage is TRBV12-3 or TRBV12-4 and J usage is TRBJ1-2, with unresolved D. The CDR3 runs 14 residues. V lost 3 bases to trimming and J lost 3 bases, with 11 bases between them. CDR3: CASSLPPADYGYTF. In DNA, the CDR3 is TGTGCCAGCAGTTTGCCCCCGGCGGACTATGGCTACACCTTC.

This clonotype was observed many times. J is TRBJ1-2 and V is TRBV20-1; D might be TRBD1 (6 bases). Trimming took off 6 bases at V and 1 base at J, with 12 bases between the two ends. In germline, CDR1 is DFQATT, CDR2 SNEGSKA (reference sequence). The CDR3 has 13 residues. The CDR3 loop reads CSAPGDINYGYTF. DNA for the CDR3: TGCAGTGCCCCGGGGGACATTAACTATGGCTACACCTTC.

This clonotype was recorded a few times. Compared with germline, one end of the junction differs, possibly owing to a read error. The chain carries TRBV7-7 and TRBJ2-3, with 12 bases identical to TRBD2. The CDR3 runs to 17 residues. Germline loops: CDR1 SSHAT, CDR2 FNYEAQ (reference sequence). This CDR3 reads CASSLGSSGRALDTQYF. CDR3 coding DNA: TGTGCTAGCAGCTTAGGCTCTAGCGGGAGGGCCCTGGATACGCAGTATTTT. Variable domain in full (rest from reference TRBV7-7 and TRBJ2-3): GAGVSQSPRYKVTKRGQDVTLRCDPISSHATLYWYQQALGQGPEFLTYFNYEAQPDKSGLPSDRFSAERPEGSISTLTIQRTEQRDSAMYRCASSLGSSGRALDTQYFGPGTRLTVL.

The chain combines TRBV12-3 or TRBV12-4 with TRBJ2-3; D gene unclear. This CDR3 has 14 residues. V gave up 10 bases and J gave up 1 base, with 15 bases separating them. CDR3 sequence reads: CATTRSSGTDTQYF. The CDR3 DNA is TGTGCCACCACGCGCAGTTCGGGCACAGATACGCAGTATTTT.

The rearrangement uses TRBV18 and TRBJ2-1, with unresolved D. The germline CDR1 and CDR2 sequences are KGHSH and LQKENI. Trimming left V 3 bases short and J 4 bases short, with 7 bases between. This CDR3 has 13 residues. In DNA form, the CDR3 reads TGTGCCAGCTCACCTACCCGATACAATGAGCAGTTCTTC. Translation: CASSPTRYNEQFF. The whole variable domain, remainder taken from reference TRBV18 and TRBJ2-1, is NAGVMQNPRHLVRRRGQEARLRCSPMKGHSHVYWYRQLPEEGLKFMVYLQKENIIDESGMPKERFSAEFPKEGPSILRIQQVVRGDSAAYFCASSPTRYNEQFFGPGTRLTVL.

This chain links TRBV6-6 with TRBJ2-5; D may correspond to TRBD1 or TRBD2 (6 bases each). Germline V gene lookup returns CDR1 MNHNY and CDR2 SVGAGI (reference sequence). The CDR3 is 12 residues long. V lost 6 bases and J lost 3, with 8 bases in between. CDR3 loop: CASRRGEETQYF. The DNA for the CDR3 is TGTGCCAGCAGGAGGGGGGAAGAGACCCAGTACTTC.

The chain employs TRBV27 and TRBJ2-1, with 14 bases aligning to TRBD2. With V trimmed by 3 bases and J by 2 bases, 3 bases remained unmatched. Germline lookup yields CDR1 MNHEY and CDR2 SMNVEV (reference sequence). The CDR3 has 17 residues. Here the CDR3 reads CASSFKGLAGAYNEQFF. The CDR3 nucleotides are TGTGCCAGCAGTTTTAAGGGACTAGCGGGAGCCTACAATGAGCAGTTCTTC.

This chain joins TRBV7-2 and TRBJ2-1; D ambiguous. The V gene lost 4 bases and the J gene lost 8 bases, with 18 bases spanning the gap. Germline CDR1 SGHTA, CDR2 FQGNSA. The CDR3 contains 15 residues. The CDR3: CASSWQTSIVYEQFF. CDR3 sequence (DNA): TGTGCCAGCAGCTGGCAGACTTCGATTGTTTATGAGCAGTTCTTC. Based on the CDR3 plus reference TRBV7-2 and TRBJ2-1, the full variable domain is GAGVSQSPSNKVTEKGKDVELRCDPISGHTALYWYRQSLGQGLEFLIYFQGNSAPDKSGLPSDRFSAERTGGSVSTLTIQRTQQEDSAVYLCASSWQTSIVYEQFFGPGTRLTVL.

The gene calls are TRBV28 and TRBJ2-5; D not resolved. Trimming pared 2 bases from V and 3 bases from J, leaving 10 bases between. Germline V CDR1 and CDR2: MDHEN, SYDVKM. This CDR3 has 14 residues. CDR3 sequence (DNA): TGTGCCAGCAGTTTAGGTTGGTCGGAAGAGACCCAGTACTTC. Encoded protein: CASSLGWSEETQYF. The entire variable domain, with the rest obtained from reference TRBV28 and TRBJ2-5, is as follows: DVKVTQSSRYLVKRTGEKVFLECVQDMDHENMFWYRQDPGLGLRLIYFSYDVKMKEKGDIPEGYSVSREKKERFSLILESASTNQTSMYLCASSLGWSEETQYFGPGTRLLVL.